A selection of T cell receptor beta chains follows, all from one sample in a study of cytomegalovirus exposure and HLA in healthy donors. Sequencing used immunoSEQ multiplex PCR; TCRdb keeps in-frame clones, though not all of them. There are 100,000 to 150,000 clones in the sample; 80% occur only once, and roughly 4% lies in the top ten. The sample was PBMCs. These receptors all stem from a woman in her thirties or forties in good health and CMV-seronegative. CDR3s include the opening cysteine and the closing phenylalanine or tryptophan. D genes are given only for firm matches. Clone sizes are given selectively: once, few, many, or a class where the clone is expanded.

v_call: TRBV6-5; j_call: TRBJ2-2; d_call: .; clone_size: .; cdr3_aa: CASTAGANTGELFF; cdr3_nt: TGTGCCAGCACCGCAGGGGCGAACACCGGGGAGCTGTTTTTT
v_call: TRBV11-2; j_call: TRBJ1-1; d_call: TRBD1; clone_size: .; cdr3_aa: CASSLEDRGGTEAFF; cdr3_nt: TGTGCCAGCAGCTTAGAGGACAGGGGTGGAACTGAAGCTTTCTTT
v_call: TRBV5-1; j_call: TRBJ1-1; d_call: .; clone_size: few; cdr3_aa: CASNPTGGNTEAFF; cdr3_nt: TGCGCCAGCAACCCCACGGGGGGGAACACTGAAGCTTTCTTT
v_call: TRBV5-1; j_call: TRBJ2-5; d_call: TRBD2; clone_size: .; cdr3_aa: CASSRRLAGYEETQYF; cdr3_nt: TGCGCCAGCAGCCGCAGACTAGCGGGGTACGAGGAGACCCAGTACTTC
v_call: TRBV7-8; j_call: TRBJ1-4; d_call: .; clone_size: .; cdr3_aa: CASSLDRTNEKLFF; cdr3_nt: TGTGCCAGCAGCTTAGATCGAACTAATGAAAAACTGTTTTTT
v_call: TRBV28; j_call: TRBJ1-3; d_call: .; clone_size: .; cdr3_aa: CASSSPGVGSGNTIYF; cdr3_nt: TGTGCCAGCAGTTCCCCGGGGGTCGGCTCTGGAAACACCATATATTTT
v_call: TRBV5-1; j_call: TRBJ2-3; d_call: .; clone_size: .; cdr3_aa: CASSPAGTGSEAYF; cdr3_nt: TGCGCCAGCAGCCCTGCGGGGACTGGAAGTGAAGCGTATTTT
v_call: TRBV6-5; j_call: TRBJ2-1; d_call: TRBD2; clone_size: few; cdr3_aa: CASRTSGYNEQFF; cdr3_nt: TGTGCCAGCAGGACTAGCGGGTACAATGAGCAGTTCTTC
v_call: TRBV5-1; j_call: TRBJ2-3; d_call: .; clone_size: .; cdr3_aa: CASRLQSGTDTQYF; cdr3_nt: TGCGCCAGCCGACTACAATCGGGGACAGATACGCAGTATTTT
v_call: TRBV4-1; j_call: TRBJ2-5; d_call: TRBD2; clone_size: .; cdr3_aa: CASTPSGGGAGETQYF; cdr3_nt: TGCGCCAGCACCCCAAGTGGCGGGGGGGCCGGGGAGACCCAGTACTTC
v_call: TRBV7-8; j_call: TRBJ2-7; d_call: TRBD2; clone_size: .; cdr3_aa: CASSLEPSGSYEQYF; cdr3_nt: TGTGCCAGCAGCTTAGAACCTAGCGGATCCTACGAGCAGTACTTC
v_call: TRBV28; j_call: TRBJ1-1; d_call: TRBD1; clone_size: once; cdr3_aa: CASSFTPGTDTEAFF; cdr3_nt: TGTGCCAGCAGCTTTACACCCGGGACAGACACTGAAGCTTTCTTT
v_call: TRBV9; j_call: TRBJ2-7; d_call: TRBD1; clone_size: .; cdr3_aa: CASSRDRGDEQYF; cdr3_nt: TGTGCCAGCAGCCGAGACAGGGGGGACGAGCAGTACTTC
v_call: TRBV19; j_call: TRBJ2-7; d_call: .; clone_size: .; cdr3_aa: CASSLTVSYEQYF; cdr3_nt: TGTGCCAGTAGTTTGACAGTCTCCTACGAGCAGTACTTC
v_call: TRBV5-1; j_call: TRBJ2-2; d_call: .; clone_size: .; cdr3_aa: CASSLERLNTGELFF; cdr3_nt: TGCGCCAGCAGCTTGGAGAGGCTTAACACCGGGGAGCTGTTTTTT
v_call: TRBV7-6; j_call: TRBJ2-1; d_call: .; clone_size: .; cdr3_aa: CASSLNPDNEQFF; cdr3_nt: TGTGCCAGCAGCTTAAATCCTGACAATGAGCAGTTCTTC
v_call: TRBV9; j_call: TRBJ1-1; d_call: TRBD1; clone_size: .; cdr3_aa: CASSDRGSATEAFF; cdr3_nt: TGTGCCAGCAGCGACAGGGGAAGCGCCACTGAAGCTTTCTTT
v_call: TRBV28; j_call: TRBJ2-7; d_call: .; clone_size: .; cdr3_aa: CASSSRAGLTYEQYF; cdr3_nt: TGTGCCAGCAGTTCCCGGGCAGGACTAACCTACGAGCAGTACTTC
v_call: TRBV6-5; j_call: TRBJ2-1; d_call: TRBD2; clone_size: .; cdr3_aa: CASSRLAGGWHEQFF; cdr3_nt: TGTGCCAGCAGTCGCCTAGCGGGGGGATGGCATGAGCAGTTCTTC
v_call: TRBV2; j_call: TRBJ1-3; d_call: .; clone_size: .; cdr3_aa: CASSEGRGYTIYF; cdr3_nt: TGTGCCAGCAGTGAAGGGAGGGGTTACACCATATATTTT
v_call: TRBV5-1; j_call: TRBJ2-7; d_call: TRBD2; clone_size: .; cdr3_aa: CASSSGTYYEQYF; cdr3_nt: TGCGCCAGCAGTAGCGGGACTTATTACGAGCAGTACTTC
v_call: TRBV9; j_call: TRBJ2-1; d_call: .; clone_size: .; cdr3_aa: CASSVAGQPYLNEQFF; cdr3_nt: TGTGCCAGCAGCGTAGCTGGGCAGCCGTACCTAAATGAGCAGTTCTTC
v_call: TRBV19; j_call: TRBJ1-2; d_call: .; clone_size: .; cdr3_aa: CASNYRDSPIYGYTF; cdr3_nt: TGTGCCAGTAACTACCGGGATTCTCCGATATATGGCTACACCTTC
v_call: TRBV27; j_call: TRBJ2-2; d_call: .; clone_size: .; cdr3_aa: CASSREGTGELFF; cdr3_nt: TGTGCCAGCAGTCGGGAAGGGACCGGGGAGCTGTTTTTT
v_call: TRBV27; j_call: TRBJ2-7; d_call: .; clone_size: .; cdr3_aa: CASSLLGSEQYF; cdr3_nt: TGTGCCAGCAGTTTATTGGGCAGCGAGCAGTACTTC